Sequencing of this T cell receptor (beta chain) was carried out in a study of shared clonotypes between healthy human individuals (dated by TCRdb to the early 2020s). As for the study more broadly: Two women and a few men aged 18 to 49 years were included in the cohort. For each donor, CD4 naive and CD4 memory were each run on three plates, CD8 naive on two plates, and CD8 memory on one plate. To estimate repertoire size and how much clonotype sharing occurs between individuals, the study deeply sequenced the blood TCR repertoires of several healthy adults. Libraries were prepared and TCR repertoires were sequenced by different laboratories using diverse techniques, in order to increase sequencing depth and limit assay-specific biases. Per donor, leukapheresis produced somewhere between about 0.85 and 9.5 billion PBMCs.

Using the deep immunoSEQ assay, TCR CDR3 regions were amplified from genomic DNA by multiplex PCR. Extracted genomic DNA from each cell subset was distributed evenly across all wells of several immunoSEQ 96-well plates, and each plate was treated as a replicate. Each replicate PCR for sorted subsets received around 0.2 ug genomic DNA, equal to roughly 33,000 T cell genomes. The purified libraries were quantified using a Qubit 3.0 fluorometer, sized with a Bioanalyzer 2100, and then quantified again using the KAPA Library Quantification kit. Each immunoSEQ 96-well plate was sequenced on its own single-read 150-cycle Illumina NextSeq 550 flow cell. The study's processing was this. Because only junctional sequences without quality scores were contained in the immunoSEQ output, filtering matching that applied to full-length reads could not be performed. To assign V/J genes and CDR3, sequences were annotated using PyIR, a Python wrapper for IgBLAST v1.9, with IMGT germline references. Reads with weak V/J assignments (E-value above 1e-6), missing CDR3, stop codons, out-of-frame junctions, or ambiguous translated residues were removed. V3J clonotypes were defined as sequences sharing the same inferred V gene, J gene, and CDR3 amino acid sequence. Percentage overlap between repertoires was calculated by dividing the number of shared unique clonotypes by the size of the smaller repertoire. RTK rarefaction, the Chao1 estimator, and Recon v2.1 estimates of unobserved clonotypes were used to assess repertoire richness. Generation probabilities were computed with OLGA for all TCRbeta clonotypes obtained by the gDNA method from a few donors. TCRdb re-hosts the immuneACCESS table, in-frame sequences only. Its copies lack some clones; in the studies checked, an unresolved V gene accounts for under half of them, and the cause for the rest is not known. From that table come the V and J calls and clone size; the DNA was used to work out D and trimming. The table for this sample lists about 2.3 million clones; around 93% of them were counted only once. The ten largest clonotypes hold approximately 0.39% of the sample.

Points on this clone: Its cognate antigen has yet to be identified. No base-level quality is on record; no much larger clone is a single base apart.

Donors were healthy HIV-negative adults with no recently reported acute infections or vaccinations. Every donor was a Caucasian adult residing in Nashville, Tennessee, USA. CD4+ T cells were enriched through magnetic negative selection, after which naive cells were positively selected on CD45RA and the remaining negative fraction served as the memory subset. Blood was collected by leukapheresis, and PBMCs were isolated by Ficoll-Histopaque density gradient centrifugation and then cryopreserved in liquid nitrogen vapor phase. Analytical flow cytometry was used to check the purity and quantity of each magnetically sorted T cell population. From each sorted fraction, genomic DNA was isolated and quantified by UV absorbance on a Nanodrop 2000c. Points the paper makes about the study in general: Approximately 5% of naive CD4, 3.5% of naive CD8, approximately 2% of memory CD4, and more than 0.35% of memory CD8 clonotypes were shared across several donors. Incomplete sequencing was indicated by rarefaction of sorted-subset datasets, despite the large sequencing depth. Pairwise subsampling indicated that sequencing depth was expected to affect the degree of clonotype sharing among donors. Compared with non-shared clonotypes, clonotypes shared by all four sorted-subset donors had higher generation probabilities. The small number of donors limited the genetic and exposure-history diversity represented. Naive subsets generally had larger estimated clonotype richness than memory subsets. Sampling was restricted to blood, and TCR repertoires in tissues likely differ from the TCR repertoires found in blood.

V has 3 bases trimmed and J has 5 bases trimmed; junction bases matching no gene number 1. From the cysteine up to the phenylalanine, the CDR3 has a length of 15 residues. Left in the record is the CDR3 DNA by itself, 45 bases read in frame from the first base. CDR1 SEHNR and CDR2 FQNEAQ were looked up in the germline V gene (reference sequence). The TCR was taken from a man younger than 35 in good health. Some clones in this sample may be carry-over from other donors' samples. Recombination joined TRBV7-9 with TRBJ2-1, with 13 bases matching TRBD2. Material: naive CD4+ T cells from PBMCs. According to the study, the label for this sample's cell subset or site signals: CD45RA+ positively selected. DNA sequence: TGTGCCAGCAGCTTCGGACTAGCGGGAGACAATGAGCAGTTCTTC. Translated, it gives CASSFGLAGDNEQFF.